Reported below is one TCR beta chain. Its antigen target is currently unknown. No much larger clonotype is one base removed from it; base qualities were not supplied. This sample was included in a study of regulatory and conventional T cells in RAG deficiency (dated by TCRdb to 2016 to 2017). Background on the whole study: Autoimmunity is frequently linked to hypomorphic RAG mutations in combined immunodeficiency or atypical SCID. High-throughput TCR beta sequencing was used to compare the repertoire diversity and composition of Treg, conventional CD4+ and CD8+ T cells between RAG-deficient patients and healthy controls.

Receptor amplification or capture employed the immunoSEQ multiplex PCR assay. Genomic DNA from the sorted T-cell subsets was used to amplify rearranged TCR beta chain products, which were then sequenced. The study's own analysis went as follows. Shannon entropy and Simpson indices were used to measure how diverse the repertoire of productive TCR beta rearrangements was. Clonal expansion was assessed by the summed frequency of the 100 most abundant productive TCR beta clonotypes among total reads. A self-reactivity index based on amino acid usage at CDR3beta positions 6 and 7 was applied to the TRB repertoires. Two-way ANOVA was applied to the repertoire analyses, whereas Student t or Mann-Whitney tests were applied to the flow cytometric analyses. What TCRdb holds here is the immuneACCESS table cut down to in-frame rearrangements. Part of the clones is not present; checked against another copy, under half of the missing clones reflect an unresolved V gene, and the others are unexplained. V and J calls and clone size are copied from that table; D and trimming were computed from the DNA. The sample profile shows 650 to 750 clones; around two fifths of them were found once. More than 35% of the sample comes from the top ten.

General findings and caveats noted by the study authors: Shorter CDR3 lengths were found in all patient T-cell subsets, and >75% Treg-Tconv repertoire overlap at nucleotide and amino acid level was observed in Omenn syndrome patients. Markedly lower Shannon entropy and higher Simpson indices were observed in RAG-deficient patients than in control T-cell subpopulations. Sorted CD25-high CD127-low cells from Omenn syndrome patients may represent peripherally activated cells rather than bona fide Treg cells. Some T-cell subset analyses were not performed for some subjects. Unique TCR beta sequences from Treg cells were around 100-fold fewer in Omenn syndrome and CID/AS patients than controls, versus about 9.9-fold for other subsets.

Before genomic DNA extraction, conventional CD4+ T cells were isolated from blood as CD25-low CD127-high cells. The study included eight patients with RAG deficiency: one had SCID, two had Omenn syndrome and five had combined immunodeficiency or atypical SCID. Including cysteine and phenylalanine, the CDR3 has 11 amino acids. Of the read, only the CDR3 DNA is kept; its 33 bases are in frame from base 1. Deletion took 5 bases off V and 2 bases off J, with a span of 3 bases between the germline ends. The germline V gene supplies CDR1 MNHEY and CDR2 SVGAGI. The receptor was isolated from a human donor with RAG deficiency presenting as severe combined immunodeficiency. Input material: CD4+ effector T cells sorted from blood. The V gene is TRBV6-5 and the J gene is TRBJ1-1, with the D gene call left open. CDR3 sequence: CASSRNTEAFF. At the DNA level, the sequence is TGTGCCAGCAGTCGTAACACTGAAGCTTTCTTT.